A selection of T cell receptor beta chains follows, all from one sample in a study of regulatory T cells in long-lasting Graves disease. Via MiXCR, TCRdb re-called the multiplex PCR reads, giving one row per CDR3 protein. The sample yields approximately 350,000 distinct CDR3 sequences, about a sixth seen once. Another study also made use of these data, one on T cells in Graves' hyperthyroidism and ophthalmopathy.

Source: peripheral blood mononuclear cells (PBMCs), taken at new diagnosis, from a patient treated with antithyroid drugs. The receptors originated from a man aged 35 to 55 with Graves disease. The CDR3 runs from the conserved cysteine through the conserved F or W. Fields, in order: J gene, clone size, D gene, V gene, CDR3 protein, CDR3 DNA. D genes are given only for firm matches. Not every row has a clone size; where given, it reads once, few, many or a size class.

>TRBJ2-7|many|.|TRBV6-1
CATRGRSLSYEQYF
TGTGCCACCCGAGGACGGTCCCTCTCCTACGAGCAGTACTTC
>TRBJ1-1|many|.|TRBV18
CASSPKQGLNTEAFF
TGTGCCAGCTCACCTAAACAGGGTTTGAACACTGAAGCTTTCTTT
>TRBJ2-2|many|.|TRBV11-2
CASSMGVTGELFF
TGTGCCAGCAGTATGGGGGTCACCGGGGAGCTGTTTTTT
>TRBJ1-3|few|.|TRBV9
CASSVGGEPGNTIYF
TGTGCCAGCAGCGTAGGAGGGGAACCTGGAAACACCATATATTTT
>TRBJ2-4|many|.|TRBV2
CASSETPGPNIQYF
TGTGCCAGCAGTGAGACCCCCGGACCAAACATTCAGTACTTC
>TRBJ2-3|many|.|TRBV7-8
CASSLVEGASITDTQYF
TGTGCCAGCAGCTTAGTGGAGGGGGCGAGTATCACAGATACGCAGTATTTT
>TRBJ2-5|many|TRBD2|TRBV7-2
CASSFGYSGGPGETQYF
TGTGCCAGCAGCTTTGGGTATAGCGGGGGCCCCGGGGAGACCCAGTACTTC
>TRBJ1-2|.|.|TRBV24-1
CATSDPDRNYGYTF
TGTGCCACCAGTGACCCCGACAGAAACTATGGCTACACCTTC
>TRBJ1-2|.|.|TRBV3-1
CASSQTWDANGYTF
TGTGCCAGCAGCCAAACATGGGACGCCAATGGCTACACCTTC
>TRBJ2-7|few|.|TRBV6-2/TRBV6-3
CASRGDRYEQYF
TGTGCCAGCAGAGGAGACAGGTACGAGCAGTACTTC
>TRBJ2-5|many|.|TRBV7-2
CASSFQRGQETQYF
TGTGCCAGCAGCTTCCAGCGTGGCCAAGAGACCCAGTACTTC
>TRBJ1-2|.|TRBD1|TRBV12-3/TRBV12-4
CVSSPDRGGGYGYTF
TGTGTCAGCAGTCCGGACAGGGGTGGTGGCTATGGCTACACCTTC
>TRBJ2-3|many|TRBD2|TRBV5-5
CASTQGTSGTDTQYF
TGTGCCAGCACCCAAGGGACTAGCGGCACAGATACGCAGTATTTT
>TRBJ2-3|many|TRBD2|TRBV11-2
CASSLILAGTDTQYF
TGTGCCAGCAGCTTAATCCTAGCGGGGACGGATACGCAGTATTTT
>TRBJ1-1|many|.|TRBV7-8
CAVTSGGGGGTEAFF
TGTGCCGTCACCTCGGGGGGGGGGGGAGGCACTGAAGCTTTCTTT
>TRBJ2-1|few|TRBD1|TRBV9
CASSISSRDREQFF
TGTGCCAGCAGCATATCTTCCCGGGACAGGGAGCAGTTCTTC
>TRBJ1-1|.|.|TRBV28
CASSLLGEGTEAFF
TGTGCCAGCAGCTTGCTAGGGGAGGGCACTGAAGCTTTCTTT
>TRBJ1-3|many|.|TRBV5-1
CASSPDGLGNTIYF
TGCGCCAGCAGCCCGGACGGACTGGGAAACACCATATATTTT
>TRBJ1-6|few|.|TRBV6-4
CASSYTGTNSPLHF
TGTGCCAGCAGTTACACAGGGACAAATTCACCCCTCCACTTT
>TRBJ2-3|many|TRBD2|TRBV12-3/TRBV12-4
CASSSPALAVDTQYF
TGTGCCAGCAGTTCCCCGGCACTAGCGGTAGATACGCAGTATTTT
>TRBJ1-2|many|TRBD1|TRBV2
CASSSRDSYGYTF
TGTGCCAGCAGCTCCCGGGACAGCTATGGCTACACCTTC
>TRBJ2-3|many|.|TRBV28
CASSGGVRYNSTDTQYF
TGTGCCAGCAGCGGTGGGGTCCGGTACAATAGTACAGATACGCAGTATTTT
>TRBJ2-1|many|TRBD1|TRBV24-1
CATSDTPGQGTGSYNEQFF
TGTGCCACCAGTGATACACCGGGACAGGGGACGGGGTCCTACAATGAGCAGTTCTTC
>TRBJ2-3|many|TRBD1|TRBV5-1
CASSSTGALSTDTQYF
TGCGCCAGCAGCTCGACAGGGGCCCTCAGCACAGATACGCAGTATTTT
>TRBJ2-2|many|.|TRBV5-8
CASSRPGHPNTGELFF
TGTGCCAGCAGCAGACCGGGACATCCGAACACCGGGGAGCTGTTTTTT
>TRBJ2-5|.|.|TRBV6-5
CASSYTRTVAETQYF
TGTGCCAGCAGTTACACCCGGACTGTTGCGGAGACCCAGTACTTC
>TRBJ1-5|few|TRBD1|TRBV5-1
CASSRTGNAGNQPQHF
TGCGCCAGCAGCAGGACAGGGAACGCGGGCAATCAGCCCCAGCATTTT
>TRBJ2-3|many|.|TRBV20-1
CSASGFRVDGTDTQYF
TGCAGTGCTAGCGGCTTCCGAGTTGACGGCACAGATACGCAGTATTTT
>TRBJ2-1|many|.|TRBV30
CAWSAEISSYNEQFF
TGTGCCTGGAGTGCCGAAATTAGCTCCTACAATGAGCAGTTCTTC
>TRBJ1-6|many|.|TRBV11-2
CASSPSMASPLHF
TGTGCCAGCAGCCCATCTATGGCTTCACCCCTCCACTTT
>TRBJ2-7|many|.|TRBV3-1
CASSERYEQYF
TGTGCCAGCAGCGAAAGGTACGAGCAGTACTTC
>TRBJ1-2|many|.|TRBV27
CASSLSARAGLGYGYTF
TGTGCCAGCAGTTTATCAGCCAGGGCAGGTTTAGGGTATGGCTACACCTTC
>TRBJ1-4|many|.|TRBV9
CASSVQGRMNEKLFF
TGTGCCAGCAGCGTACAGGGGAGGATGAATGAAAAACTGTTTTTT
>TRBJ2-5|.|.|TRBV18
CASSQNIRQTKETQYF
TGTGCCAGCTCTCAAAATATTCGACAGACCAAGGAGACCCAGTACTTC
>TRBJ2-3|many|TRBD1|TRBV20-1
CSAPDRGGGDTQYF
TGCAGTGCCCCAGACAGGGGAGGCGGAGATACGCAGTATTTT
>TRBJ2-2|few|.|TRBV5-1
CASRLWVSNTGELFF
TGCGCCAGTAGGCTGTGGGTCTCGAACACCGGGGAGCTGTTTTTT
>TRBJ2-1|.|TRBD1|TRBV2
CASSVSGQVWGRSYNEQFF
TGTGCCAGCAGTGTATCGGGACAGGTATGGGGCAGGTCCTACAATGAGCAGTTCTTC
>TRBJ1-2|many|TRBD1|TRBV6-2/TRBV6-3
CASSYRRDRVSGYTF
TGTGCCAGCAGTTACCGCCGGGACAGGGTTTCTGGCTACACCTTC